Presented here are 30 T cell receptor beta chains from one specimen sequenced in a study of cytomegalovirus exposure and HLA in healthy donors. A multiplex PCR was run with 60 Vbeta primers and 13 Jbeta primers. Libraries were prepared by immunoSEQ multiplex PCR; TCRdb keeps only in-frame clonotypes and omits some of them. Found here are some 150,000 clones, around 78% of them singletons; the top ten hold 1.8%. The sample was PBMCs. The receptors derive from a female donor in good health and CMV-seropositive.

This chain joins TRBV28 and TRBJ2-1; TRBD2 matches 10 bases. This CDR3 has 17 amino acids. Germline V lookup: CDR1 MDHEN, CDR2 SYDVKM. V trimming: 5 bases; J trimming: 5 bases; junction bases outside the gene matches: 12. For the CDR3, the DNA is TGTGCCAGCAGTCCGCATTTACTAGCGGGGAATAACAATGAGCAGTTCTTC. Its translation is CASSPHLLAGNNNEQFF.

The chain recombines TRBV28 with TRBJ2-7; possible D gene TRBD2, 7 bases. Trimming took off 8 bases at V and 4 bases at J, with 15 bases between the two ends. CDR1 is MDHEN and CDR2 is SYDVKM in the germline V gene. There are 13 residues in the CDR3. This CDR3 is CASVRGGAYEQYF. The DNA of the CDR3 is TGTGCCAGCGTAAGAGGGGGGGCGTACGAGCAGTACTTC.

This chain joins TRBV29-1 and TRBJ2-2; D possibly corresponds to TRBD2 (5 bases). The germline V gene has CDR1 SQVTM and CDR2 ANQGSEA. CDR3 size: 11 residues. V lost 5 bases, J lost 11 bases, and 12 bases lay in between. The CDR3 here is CSVRTSGELFF. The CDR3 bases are TGCAGCGTTCGGACGTCGGGAGAGCTGTTTTTT.

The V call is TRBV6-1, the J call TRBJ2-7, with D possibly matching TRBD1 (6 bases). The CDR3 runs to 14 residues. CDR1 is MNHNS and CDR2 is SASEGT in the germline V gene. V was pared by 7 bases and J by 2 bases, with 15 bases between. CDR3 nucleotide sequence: TGTGCCAGCATCAAAGGACAGAATCCCTACGAGCAGTACTTC. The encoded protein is CASIKGQNPYEQYF.

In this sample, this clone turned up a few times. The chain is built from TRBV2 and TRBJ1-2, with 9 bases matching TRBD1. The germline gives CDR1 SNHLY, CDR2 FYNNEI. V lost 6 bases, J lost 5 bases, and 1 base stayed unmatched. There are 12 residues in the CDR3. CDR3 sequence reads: CASRGTGYGYTF. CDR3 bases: TGTGCCAGCAGAGGGACAGGGTATGGCTACACCTTC. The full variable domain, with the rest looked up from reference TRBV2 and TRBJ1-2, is EPEVTQTPSHQVTQMGQEVILRCVPISNHLYFYWYRQILGQKVEFLVSFYNNEISEKSEIFDDQFSVERPDGSNFTLKIRSTKLEDSAMYFCASRGTGYGYTFGSGTRLTVV.

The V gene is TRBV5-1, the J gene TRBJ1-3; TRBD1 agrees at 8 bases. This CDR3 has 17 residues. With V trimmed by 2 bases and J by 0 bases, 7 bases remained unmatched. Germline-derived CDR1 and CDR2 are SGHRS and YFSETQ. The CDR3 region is CASSLKGQAVSGNTIYF. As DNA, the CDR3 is TGCGCCAGCAGCTTAAAGGGACAGGCGGTCTCTGGAAACACCATATATTTT.

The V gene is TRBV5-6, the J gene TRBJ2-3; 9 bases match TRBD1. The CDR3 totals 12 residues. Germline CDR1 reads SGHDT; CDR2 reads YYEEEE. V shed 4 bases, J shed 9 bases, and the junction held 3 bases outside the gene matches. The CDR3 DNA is TGTGCCAGCAGCCCGGACAGGGGCACGCAGTATTTT. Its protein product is CASSPDRGTQYF.

The CDR3, as DNA: TGTGCCAGCAGTTCTCCGACAGGGGGCCTCTATGGCTACACCTTC. The encoded protein is CASSSPTGGLYGYTF. This chain joins TRBV28 and TRBJ1-2; 10 nucleotides line up with TRBD1. Germline lookup yields CDR1 MDHEN and CDR2 SYDVKM. Losses at the gene ends were 4 bases for V and 4 bases for J; bases not matched to a gene: 6. There are 15 residues in the CDR3.

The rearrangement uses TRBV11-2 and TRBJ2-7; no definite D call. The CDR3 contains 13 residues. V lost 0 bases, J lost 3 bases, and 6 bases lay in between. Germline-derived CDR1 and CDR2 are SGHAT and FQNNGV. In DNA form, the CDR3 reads TGTGCCAGCAGCTTAGACAGGTTCTACGAGCAGTACTTC. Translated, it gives CASSLDRFYEQYF.

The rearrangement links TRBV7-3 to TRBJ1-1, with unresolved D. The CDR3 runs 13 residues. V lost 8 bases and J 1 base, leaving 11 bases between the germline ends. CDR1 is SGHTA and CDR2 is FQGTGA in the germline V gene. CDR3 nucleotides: TGTGCCAGCCGCCAGGTGGGGAACACTGAAGCTTTCTTT. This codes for CASRQVGNTEAFF. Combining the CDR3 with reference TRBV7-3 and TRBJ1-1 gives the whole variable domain GAGVSQTPSNKVTEKGKYVELRCDPISGHTALYWYRQSLGQGPEFLIYFQGTGAADDSGLPNDRFFAVRPEGSVSTLKIQRTERGDSAVYLCASRQVGNTEAFFGQGTRLTVV.

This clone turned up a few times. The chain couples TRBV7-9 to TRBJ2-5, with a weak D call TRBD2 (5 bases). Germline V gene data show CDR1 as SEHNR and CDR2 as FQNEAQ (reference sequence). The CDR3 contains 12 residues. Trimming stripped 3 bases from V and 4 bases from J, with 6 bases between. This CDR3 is CASSFGGETQYF. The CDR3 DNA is TGTGCCAGCAGCTTCGGAGGAGAGACCCAGTACTTC. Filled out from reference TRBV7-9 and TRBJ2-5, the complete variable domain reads DTGVSQNPRHKITKRGQNVTFRCDPISEHNRLYWYRQTLGQGPEFLTYFQNEAQLEKSRLLSDRFSAERPKGSFSTLEIQRTEQGDSAMYLCASSFGGETQYFGPGTRLLVL.

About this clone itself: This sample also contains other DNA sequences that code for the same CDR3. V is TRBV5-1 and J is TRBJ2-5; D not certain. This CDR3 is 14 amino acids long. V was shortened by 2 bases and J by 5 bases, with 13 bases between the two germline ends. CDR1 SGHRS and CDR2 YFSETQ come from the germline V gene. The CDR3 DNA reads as TGCGCCAGCAGCTTCGGCGGCTCTAGGGAGACCCAGTACTTC. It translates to CASSFGGSRETQYF.

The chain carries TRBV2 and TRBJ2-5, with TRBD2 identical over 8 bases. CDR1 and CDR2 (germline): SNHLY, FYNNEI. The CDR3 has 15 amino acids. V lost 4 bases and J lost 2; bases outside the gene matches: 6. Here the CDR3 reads CASSGLAGEQETQYF. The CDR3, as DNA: TGTGCCAGCAGTGGGCTAGCGGGTGAACAAGAGACCCAGTACTTC.

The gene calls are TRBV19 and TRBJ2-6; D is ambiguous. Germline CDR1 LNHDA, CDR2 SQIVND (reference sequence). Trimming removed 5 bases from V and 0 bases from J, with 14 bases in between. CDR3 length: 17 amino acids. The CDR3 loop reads CASSVGWARSGANVLTF. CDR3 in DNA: TGTGCCAGTAGTGTTGGGTGGGCCCGCTCTGGGGCCAACGTCCTGACTTTC.

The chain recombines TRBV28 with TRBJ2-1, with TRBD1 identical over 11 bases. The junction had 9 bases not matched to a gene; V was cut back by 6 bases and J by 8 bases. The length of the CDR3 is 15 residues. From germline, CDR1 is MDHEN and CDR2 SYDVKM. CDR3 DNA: TGTGCCAGCAGGTCCGGGACAGGGGGATCATATGAGCAGTTCTTC. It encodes CASRSGTGGSYEQFF. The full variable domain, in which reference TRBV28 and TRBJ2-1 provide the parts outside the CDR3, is DVKVTQSSRYLVKRTGEKVFLECVQDMDHENMFWYRQDPGLGLRLIYFSYDVKMKEKGDIPEGYSVSREKKERFSLILESASTNQTSMYLCASRSGTGGSYEQFFGPGTRLTVL.

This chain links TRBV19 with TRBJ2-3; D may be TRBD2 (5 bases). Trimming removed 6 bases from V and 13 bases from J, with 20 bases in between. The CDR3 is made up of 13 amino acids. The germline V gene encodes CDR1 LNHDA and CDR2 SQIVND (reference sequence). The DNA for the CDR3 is TGTGCCAGTAGCTCCTCGTCGTTGGGAGCGGAGTATTTT. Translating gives CASSSSSLGAEYF.

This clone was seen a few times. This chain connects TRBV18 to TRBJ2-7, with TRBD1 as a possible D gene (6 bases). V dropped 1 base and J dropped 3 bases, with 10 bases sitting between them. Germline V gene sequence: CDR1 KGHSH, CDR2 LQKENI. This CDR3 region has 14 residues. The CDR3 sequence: CASSPRDTDYEQYF. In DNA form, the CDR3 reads TGTGCCAGCTCACCACGGGACACAGACTACGAGCAGTACTTC.

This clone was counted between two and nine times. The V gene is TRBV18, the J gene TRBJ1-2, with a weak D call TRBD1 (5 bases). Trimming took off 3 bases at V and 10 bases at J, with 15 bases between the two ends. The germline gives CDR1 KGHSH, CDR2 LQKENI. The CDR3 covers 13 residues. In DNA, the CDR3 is TGTGCCAGCTCACCGGGGACCGGGGGAATCTACACCTTC. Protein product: CASSPGTGGIYTF.

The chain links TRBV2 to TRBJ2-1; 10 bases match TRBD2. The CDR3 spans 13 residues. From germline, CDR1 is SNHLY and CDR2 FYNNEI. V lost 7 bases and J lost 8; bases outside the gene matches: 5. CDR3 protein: CASNPLAGDEQFF. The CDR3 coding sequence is TGTGCCAGCAACCCTCTAGCGGGAGATGAGCAGTTCTTC.

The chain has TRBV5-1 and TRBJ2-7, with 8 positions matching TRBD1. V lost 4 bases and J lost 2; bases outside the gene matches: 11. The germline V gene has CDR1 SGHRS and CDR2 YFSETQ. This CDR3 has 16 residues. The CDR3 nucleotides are TGCGCCAGCAGCCCCCGATCCGGGACAGGCCCCTACGAGCAGTACTTC. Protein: CASSPRSGTGPYEQYF.

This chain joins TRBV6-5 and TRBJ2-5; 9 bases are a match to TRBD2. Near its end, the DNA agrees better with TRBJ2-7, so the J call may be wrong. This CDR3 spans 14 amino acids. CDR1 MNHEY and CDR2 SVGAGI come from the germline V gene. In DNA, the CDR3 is TGTGCCAGCAGCACCGGGACTAGCAGCGACGAGCAGTACTTC. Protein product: CASSTGTSSDEQYF.

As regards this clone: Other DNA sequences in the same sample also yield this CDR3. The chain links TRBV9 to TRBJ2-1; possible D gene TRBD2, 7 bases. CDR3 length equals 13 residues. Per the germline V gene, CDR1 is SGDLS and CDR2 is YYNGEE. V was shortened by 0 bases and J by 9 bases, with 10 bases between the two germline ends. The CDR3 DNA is TGTGCCAGCAGCGTAGTAGGGGGGGGTGAGCAGTTCTTC. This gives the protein CASSVVGGGEQFF.

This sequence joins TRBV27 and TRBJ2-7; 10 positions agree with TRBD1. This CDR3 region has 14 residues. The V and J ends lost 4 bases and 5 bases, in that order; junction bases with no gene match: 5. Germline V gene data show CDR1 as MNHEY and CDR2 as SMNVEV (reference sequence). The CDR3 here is CASSSGQGRDEQYF. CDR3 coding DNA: TGTGCCAGCAGTTCGGGACAGGGGAGGGACGAGCAGTACTTC.

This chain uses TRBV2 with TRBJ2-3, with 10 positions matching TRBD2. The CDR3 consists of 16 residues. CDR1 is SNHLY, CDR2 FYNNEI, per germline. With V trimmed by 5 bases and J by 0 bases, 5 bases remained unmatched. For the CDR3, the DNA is TGTGCCAGCAGTCGGACTAGCGGCCGTAGCACAGATACGCAGTATTTT. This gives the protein CASSRTSGRSTDTQYF. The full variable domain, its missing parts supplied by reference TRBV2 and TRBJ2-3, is EPEVTQTPSHQVTQMGQEVILRCVPISNHLYFYWYRQILGQKVEFLVSFYNNEISEKSEIFDDQFSVERPDGSNFTLKIRSTKLEDSAMYFCASSRTSGRSTDTQYFGPGTRLTVL.

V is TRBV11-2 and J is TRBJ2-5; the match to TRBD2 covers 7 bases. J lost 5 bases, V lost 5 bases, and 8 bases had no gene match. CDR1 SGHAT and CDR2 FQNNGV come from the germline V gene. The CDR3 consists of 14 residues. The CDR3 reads CASSPTSLGETQYF. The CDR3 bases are TGTGCCAGCAGCCCGACTAGCCTTGGGGAGACCCAGTACTTC.

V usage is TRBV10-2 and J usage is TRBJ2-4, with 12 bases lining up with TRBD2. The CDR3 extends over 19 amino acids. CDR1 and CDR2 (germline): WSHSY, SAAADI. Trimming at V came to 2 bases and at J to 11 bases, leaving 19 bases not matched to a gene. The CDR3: CASSEPLASGRGVSYLQYF. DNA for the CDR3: TGCGCCAGCAGTGAGCCGTTGGCTAGCGGGAGGGGGGTGTCGTATCTTCAGTACTTC.

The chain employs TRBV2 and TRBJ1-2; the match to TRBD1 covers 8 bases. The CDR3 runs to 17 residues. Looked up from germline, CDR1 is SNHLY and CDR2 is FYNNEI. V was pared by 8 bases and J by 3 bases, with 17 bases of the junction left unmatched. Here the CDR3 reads CASGNLDRVGGDYGYTF. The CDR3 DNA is TGTGCCAGCGGAAACCTGGACAGGGTTGGAGGAGACTATGGCTACACCTTC.

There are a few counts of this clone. The CDR3 region is CATSREDIGGYGYTF. The CDR3 DNA reads as TGTGCCACCAGCAGAGAAGATATAGGGGGCTATGGCTACACCTTC. The chain recombines TRBV15 with TRBJ1-2, with a weak D call TRBD1 (6 bases). Trimming took off 0 bases at V and 4 bases at J, with 12 bases between the two ends. The germline CDR1 and CDR2 sequences are LNHNV and YYDKDF (reference sequence). The CDR3 totals 15 residues.

CDR3: CASTKTSTRTGELFF. The DNA of the CDR3 is TGTGCCAGCACCAAGACTAGTACTAGGACCGGGGAGCTGTTTTTT. V and J are TRBV2 and TRBJ2-2; D may be TRBD2 (6 bases). Trimming took 7 bases from V and 5 from J, leaving 17 bases between them. From germline, CDR1 is SNHLY and CDR2 FYNNEI. This CDR3 contains 15 residues.

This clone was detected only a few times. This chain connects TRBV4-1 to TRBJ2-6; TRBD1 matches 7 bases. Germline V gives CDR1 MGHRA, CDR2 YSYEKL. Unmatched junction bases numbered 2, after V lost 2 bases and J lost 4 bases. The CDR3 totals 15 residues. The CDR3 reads CASSQTGDGANVLTF. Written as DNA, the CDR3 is TGCGCCAGCAGCCAAACAGGGGACGGGGCCAACGTCCTGACTTTC.